This T cell receptor (beta chain) was found in a study of CD8 T cells in Susac syndrome. RNA totalling about 0.45 to 1 ug underwent reverse transcription with random hexamers. MiXCR, run by TCRdb on the immunoSEQ multiplex PCR reads, gives a single entry per CDR3 protein. This sample has fewer than 300,000 distinct CDR3 sequences, with around 83% found just once. The sequence was obtained from a human donor with multiple sclerosis. Material for sequencing was CD8+ T cells from PBMCs.

The CDR3 nucleotides are TGCAGTGCTAGAGTTGGCAGGGTGAGCAATCAGCCCCAGCATTTT. This encodes CSARVGRVSNQPQHF. J is TRBJ1-5 and V is TRBV20-1, with a possible D match to TRBD1 (5 bases). Trimming left V 1 base short and J 1 base short, with 11 bases between. CDR3 length: 15 amino acids. Germline V CDR1 and CDR2: DFQATT, SNEGSKA (reference sequence).